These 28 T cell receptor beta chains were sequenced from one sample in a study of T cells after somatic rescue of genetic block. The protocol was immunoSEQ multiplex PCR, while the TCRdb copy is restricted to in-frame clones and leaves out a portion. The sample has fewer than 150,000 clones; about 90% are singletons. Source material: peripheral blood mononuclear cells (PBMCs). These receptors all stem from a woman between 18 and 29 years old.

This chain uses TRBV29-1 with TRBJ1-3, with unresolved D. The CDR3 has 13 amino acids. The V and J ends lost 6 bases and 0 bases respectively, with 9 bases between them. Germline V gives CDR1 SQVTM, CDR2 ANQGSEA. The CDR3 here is CSVEPFSGNTIYF. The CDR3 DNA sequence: TGCAGCGTCGAGCCCTTCTCTGGAAACACCATATATTTT.

The CDR3 region is CASSLALGETQYF. CDR3 DNA: TGTGCCAGCAGCTTGGCGCTAGGGGAGACCCAGTACTTC. The chain employs TRBV5-4 and TRBJ2-5; D unresolved. Trimming took 0 bases from V and 5 from J, leaving 8 bases between them. Germline V gene lookup returns CDR1 SGHNT and CDR2 YYREEE (reference sequence). CDR3 length: 13 residues.

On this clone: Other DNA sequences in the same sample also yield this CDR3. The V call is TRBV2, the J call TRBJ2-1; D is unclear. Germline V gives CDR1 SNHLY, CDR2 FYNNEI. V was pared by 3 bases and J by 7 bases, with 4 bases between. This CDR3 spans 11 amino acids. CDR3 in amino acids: CASSEWNEQFF. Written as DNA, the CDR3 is TGTGCCAGCAGTGAGTGGAATGAGCAGTTCTTC.

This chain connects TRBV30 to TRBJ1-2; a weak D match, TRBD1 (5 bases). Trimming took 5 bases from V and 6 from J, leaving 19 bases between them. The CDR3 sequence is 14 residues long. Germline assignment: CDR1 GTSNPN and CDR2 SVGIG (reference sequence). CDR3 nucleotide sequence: TGTGCCTGGCGAATTCACAGGTTAGCCGATGGCTACACCTTC. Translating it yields CAWRIHRLADGYTF. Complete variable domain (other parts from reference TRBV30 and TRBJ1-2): SQTIHQWPATLVQPVGSPLSLECTVEGTSNPNLYWYRQAAGRGLQLLFYSVGIGQISSEVPQNLSASRPQDRQFILSSKKLLLSDSGFYLCAWRIHRLADGYTFGSGTRLTVV.

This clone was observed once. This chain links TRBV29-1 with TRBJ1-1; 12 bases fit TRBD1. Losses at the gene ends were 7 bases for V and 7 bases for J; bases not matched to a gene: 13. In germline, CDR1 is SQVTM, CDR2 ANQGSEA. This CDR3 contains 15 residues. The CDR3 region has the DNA TGCAGCGCACGGGACAGGGGGCGGAGTGGGGTTGAAGCTTTCTTT. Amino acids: CSARDRGRSGVEAFF. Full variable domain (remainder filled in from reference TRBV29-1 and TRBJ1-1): SAVISQKPSRDICQRGTSLTIQCQVDSQVTMMFWYRQQPGQSLTLIATANQGSEATYESGFVIDKFPISRPNLTFSTLTVSNMSPEDSSIYLCSARDRGRSGVEAFFGQGTRLTVV.

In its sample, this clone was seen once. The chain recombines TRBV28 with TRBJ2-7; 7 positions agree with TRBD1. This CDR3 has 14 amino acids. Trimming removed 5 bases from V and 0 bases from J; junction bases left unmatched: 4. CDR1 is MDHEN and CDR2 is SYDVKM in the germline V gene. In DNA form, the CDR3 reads TGTGCCAGCAGTCCGACAGGGTCCTCCTACGAGCAGTACTTC. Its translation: CASSPTGSSYEQYF.

The chain's CDR3 is CASTPGDSNQPQHF. DNA for the CDR3: TGTGCCAGCACCCCCGGGGATAGCAATCAGCCCCAGCATTTT. This rearrangement joins TRBV18 to TRBJ1-5; D is uncertain. Trimming cost V 8 bases and J 0 bases, with 11 bases left between them. CDR3 size: 14 residues. Germline V gene data show CDR1 as KGHSH and CDR2 as LQKENI.

CDR3 bases: TGTGCCAGCACCTTGGGGGGGGCCCAGAGCCCCCAAGAGACCCAGTACTTC. Encoded protein: CASTLGGAQSPQETQYF. This rearrangement joins TRBV6-8 to TRBJ2-5; D possibly corresponds to TRBD2 (7 bases). CDR3 size: 17 residues. Germline loops: CDR1 MNHGY, CDR2 SAAAGT. V was trimmed by 7 bases and J by 1 base, leaving 22 bases between them.

The CDR3 DNA is TGTGCCACCAGTAAGGCAAACACCGGGGAGCTGTTTTTT. Its translation is CATSKANTGELFF. The chain employs TRBV15 and TRBJ2-2; D is unresolved. The germline V and J ends were trimmed by 6 bases and 2 bases, with 7 bases remaining between them. Germline V CDR1 and CDR2: LNHNV, YYDKDF (reference sequence). The CDR3 length is 13 residues.

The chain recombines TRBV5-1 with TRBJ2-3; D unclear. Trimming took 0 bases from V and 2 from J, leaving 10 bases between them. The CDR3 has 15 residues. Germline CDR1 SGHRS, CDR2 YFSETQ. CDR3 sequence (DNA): TGCGCCAGCAGCTTGGCAGTAGAATCCACAGATACGCAGTATTTT. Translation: CASSLAVESTDTQYF.

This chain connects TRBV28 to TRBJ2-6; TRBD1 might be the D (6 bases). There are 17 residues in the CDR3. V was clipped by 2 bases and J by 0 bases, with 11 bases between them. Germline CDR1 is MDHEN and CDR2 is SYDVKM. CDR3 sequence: CASSLLGQHSGANVLTF. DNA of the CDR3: TGTGCCAGCAGTTTACTCGGACAGCACTCTGGGGCCAACGTCCTGACTTTC. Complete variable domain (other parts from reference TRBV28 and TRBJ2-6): DVKVTQSSRYLVKRTGEKVFLECVQDMDHENMFWYRQDPGLGLRLIYFSYDVKMKEKGDIPEGYSVSREKKERFSLILESASTNQTSMYLCASSLLGQHSGANVLTFGAGSRLTVL.

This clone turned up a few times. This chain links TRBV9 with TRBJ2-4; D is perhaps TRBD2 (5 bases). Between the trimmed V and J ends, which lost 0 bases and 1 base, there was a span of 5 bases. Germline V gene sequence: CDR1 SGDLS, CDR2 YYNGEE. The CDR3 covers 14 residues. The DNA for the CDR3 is TGTGCCAGCAGCGTAGGGGAGGCCAAAAACATTCAGTACTTC. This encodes CASSVGEAKNIQYF.

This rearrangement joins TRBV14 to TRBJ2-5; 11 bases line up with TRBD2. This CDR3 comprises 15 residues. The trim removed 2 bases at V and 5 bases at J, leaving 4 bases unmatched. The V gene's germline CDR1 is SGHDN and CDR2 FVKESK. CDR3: CASSQQTSGAETQYF. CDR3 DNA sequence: TGTGCCAGCAGCCAACAGACTAGCGGGGCGGAGACCCAGTACTTC.

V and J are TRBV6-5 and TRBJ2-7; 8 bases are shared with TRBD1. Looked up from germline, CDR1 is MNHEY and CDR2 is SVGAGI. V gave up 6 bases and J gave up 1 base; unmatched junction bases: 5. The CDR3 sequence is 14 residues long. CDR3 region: CASSSDRGSYEQYF. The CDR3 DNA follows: TGTGCCAGCAGCTCCGACAGGGGTTCCTACGAGCAGTACTTC.

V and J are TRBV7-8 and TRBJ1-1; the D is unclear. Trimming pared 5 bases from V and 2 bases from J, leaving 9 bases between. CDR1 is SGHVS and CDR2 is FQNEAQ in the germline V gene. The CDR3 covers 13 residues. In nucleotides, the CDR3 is TGTGCCAGCAGCCCGAAGGTCAACACTGAAGCTTTCTTT. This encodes CASSPKVNTEAFF.

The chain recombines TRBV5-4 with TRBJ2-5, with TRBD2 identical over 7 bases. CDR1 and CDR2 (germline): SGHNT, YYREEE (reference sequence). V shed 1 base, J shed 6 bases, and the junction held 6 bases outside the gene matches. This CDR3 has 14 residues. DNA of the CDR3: TGTGCCAGCAGCTTGTGGACTAGTGCGAAGACCCAGTACTTC. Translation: CASSLWTSAKTQYF.

CDR3 residues: CAISEQRGENNEQFF. The CDR3 DNA sequence: TGTGCCATCAGTGAACAGCGGGGGGAGAACAATGAGCAGTTCTTC. The chain combines TRBV10-3 with TRBJ2-1; 9 bases fit TRBD2. Per the germline V gene, CDR1 is ENHRY and CDR2 is SYGVKD. CDR3 size: 15 residues. The J segment lost 5 bases and the V segment lost 3 bases, leaving 5 bases of the junction unmatched.

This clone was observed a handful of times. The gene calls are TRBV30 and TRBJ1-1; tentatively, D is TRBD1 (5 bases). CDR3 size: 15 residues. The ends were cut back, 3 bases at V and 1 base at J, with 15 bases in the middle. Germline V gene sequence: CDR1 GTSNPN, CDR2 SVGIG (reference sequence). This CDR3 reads CAWRQLRTGNTEAFF. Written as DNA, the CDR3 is TGTGCCTGGAGGCAACTACGAACAGGGAACACTGAAGCTTTCTTT.

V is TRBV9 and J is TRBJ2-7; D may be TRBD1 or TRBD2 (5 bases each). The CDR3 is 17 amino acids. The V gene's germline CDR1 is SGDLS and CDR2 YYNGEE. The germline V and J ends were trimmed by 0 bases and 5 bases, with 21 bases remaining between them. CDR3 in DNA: TGTGCCAGCAGCGTAGGAGGGTACGGCCTGAGAGGGGACGAGCAGTACTTC. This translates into CASSVGGYGLRGDEQYF.

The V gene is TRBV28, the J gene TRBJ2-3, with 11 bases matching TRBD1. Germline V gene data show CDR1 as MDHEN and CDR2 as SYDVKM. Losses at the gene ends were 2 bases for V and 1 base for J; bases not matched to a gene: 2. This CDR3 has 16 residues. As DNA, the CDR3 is TGTGCCAGCAGTTTAGGGACAGGGGGGGGCACAGATACGCAGTATTTT. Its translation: CASSLGTGGGTDTQYF.

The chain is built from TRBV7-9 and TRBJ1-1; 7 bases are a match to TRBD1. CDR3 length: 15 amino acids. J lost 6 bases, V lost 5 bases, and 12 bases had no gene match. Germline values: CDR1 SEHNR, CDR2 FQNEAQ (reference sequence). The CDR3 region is CASSDRRQGSSEAFF. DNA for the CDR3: TGTGCCAGCAGCGATCGTCGACAGGGTAGCTCTGAAGCTTTCTTT.

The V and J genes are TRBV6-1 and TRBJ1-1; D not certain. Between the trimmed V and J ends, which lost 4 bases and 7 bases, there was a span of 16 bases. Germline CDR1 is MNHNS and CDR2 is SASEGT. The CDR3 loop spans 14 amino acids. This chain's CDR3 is CASSASLVVNEAFF. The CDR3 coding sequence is TGTGCCAGCAGTGCGTCCTTAGTCGTAAATGAAGCTTTCTTT.

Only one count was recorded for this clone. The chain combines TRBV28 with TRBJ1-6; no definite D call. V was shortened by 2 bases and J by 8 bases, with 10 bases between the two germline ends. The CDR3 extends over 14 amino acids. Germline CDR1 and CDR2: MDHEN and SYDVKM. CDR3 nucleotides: TGTGCCAGCAGTTTACCCCTCCTGGATTCACCCCTCCACTTT. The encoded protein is CASSLPLLDSPLHF.

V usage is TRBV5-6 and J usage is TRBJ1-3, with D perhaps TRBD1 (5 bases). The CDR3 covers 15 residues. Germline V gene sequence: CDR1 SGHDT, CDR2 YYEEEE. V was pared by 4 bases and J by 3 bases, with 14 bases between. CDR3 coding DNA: TGTGCCAGCAGCGTGATCGGGACGAGTGGAAACACCATATATTTT. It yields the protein CASSVIGTSGNTIYF.

The CDR3 DNA sequence: TGTGCCACCAGCAGAGAATCAGGGGGCTCCTACGAGCAGTACTTC. Translated, it gives CATSRESGGSYEQYF. The V gene is TRBV15, the J gene TRBJ2-7, with TRBD1 identical over 7 bases. The CDR3 contains 15 residues. The J segment lost 0 bases and the V segment lost 0 bases, leaving 2 bases of the junction unmatched. Germline CDR1 reads LNHNV; CDR2 reads YYDKDF (reference sequence).

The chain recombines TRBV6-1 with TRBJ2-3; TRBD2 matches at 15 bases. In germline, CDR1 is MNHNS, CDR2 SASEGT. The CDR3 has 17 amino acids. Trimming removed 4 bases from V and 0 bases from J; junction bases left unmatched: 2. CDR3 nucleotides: TGTGCCAGCAGTGTAGGACTAGCGGGAGGGAGCACAGATACGCAGTATTTT. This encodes CASSVGLAGGSTDTQYF.

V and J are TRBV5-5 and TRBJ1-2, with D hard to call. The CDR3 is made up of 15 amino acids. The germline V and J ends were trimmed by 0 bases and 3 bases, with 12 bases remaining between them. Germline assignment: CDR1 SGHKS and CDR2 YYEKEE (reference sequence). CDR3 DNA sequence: TGTGCCAGCAGCTTGGCTACAGACGTTGACTATGGCTACACCTTC. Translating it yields CASSLATDVDYGYTF.

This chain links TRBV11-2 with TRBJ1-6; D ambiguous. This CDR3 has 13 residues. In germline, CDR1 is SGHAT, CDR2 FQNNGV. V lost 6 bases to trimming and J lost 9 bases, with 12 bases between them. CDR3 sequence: CASRIFGGSPLHF. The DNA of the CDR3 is TGTGCCAGCAGGATCTTTGGCGGTTCACCCCTCCACTTT. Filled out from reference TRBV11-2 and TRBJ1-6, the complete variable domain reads EAGVAQSPRYKIIEKRQSVAFWCNPISGHATLYWYQQILGQGPKLLIQFQNNGVVDDSQLPKDRFSAERLKGVDSTLKIQPAKLEDSAVYLCASRIFGGSPLHFGNGTRLTVT.